One and the same sample provided the 7 T cell receptor beta chains below, sequenced in a study of technical replicates of blood from a handful of donors. Sequenced by immunoSEQ multiplex PCR; TCRdb stores in-frame clones only, minus some. The table includes about 85,000 clones, approximately 94% detected once. The sample comprised T cells isolated from PBMCs. These receptors were taken from a human donor in good health.

The chain links TRBV5-1 to TRBJ2-5, with 9 bases aligning to TRBD1. With V trimmed by 4 bases and J by 1 base, 5 bases remained unmatched. Germline assignment: CDR1 SGHRS and CDR2 YFSETQ. The CDR3 sequence is 15 residues long. The chain's CDR3 is CASSAETGGQETQYF. The CDR3 DNA follows: TGCGCCAGCAGCGCGGAGACAGGGGGCCAAGAGACCCAGTACTTC. The full variable domain, with the rest looked up from reference TRBV5-1 and TRBJ2-5, is KAGVTQTPRYLIKTRGQQVTLSCSPISGHRSVSWYQQTPGQGLQFLFEYFSETQRNKGNFPGRFSGRQFSNSRSEMNVSTLELGDSALYLCASSAETGGQETQYFGPGTRLLVL.

The chain is built from TRBV19 and TRBJ1-5; the D is unclear. From germline, CDR1 is LNHDA and CDR2 SQIVND (reference sequence). Deletions cut 1 base from V and 0 bases from J, with 4 bases between. The CDR3 runs to 14 residues. The DNA of the CDR3 is TGTGCCAGTAGTATAGCAGGTAGCAATCAGCCCCAGCATTTT. Its translation: CASSIAGSNQPQHF.

The chain combines TRBV9 with TRBJ2-5; maybe TRBD2 (6 bases). Per the germline V gene, CDR1 is SGDLS and CDR2 is YYNGEE. Trimming pared 4 bases from V and 1 base from J, leaving 8 bases between. CDR3 size: 13 residues. The CDR3 region has the DNA TGTGCCAGCAGCCTGACTAGCCAAGAGACCCAGTACTTC. Amino acids: CASSLTSQETQYF.

The chain has TRBV4-1 and TRBJ1-4; D unresolved. The V end was cut by 1 base, the J end by 8 bases, with 11 bases between. The CDR3 runs 14 residues. From germline, CDR1 is MGHRA and CDR2 YSYEKL. The chain's CDR3 is CASSQGLGEEKLFF. The CDR3 DNA follows: TGCGCCAGCAGCCAAGGACTGGGTGAAGAAAAACTGTTTTTT.

This rearrangement joins TRBV5-6 to TRBJ2-1; D might be TRBD2 (6 bases). V lost 1 base and J 0 bases, leaving 11 bases between the germline ends. The germline V gene encodes CDR1 SGHDT and CDR2 YYEEEE. CDR3 size: 16 residues. The CDR3 is CASSLQGLFSYNEQFF. In nucleotides, the CDR3 is TGTGCCAGCAGCTTGCAGGGACTCTTCTCCTACAATGAGCAGTTCTTC. The variable domain in full, completed from reference TRBV5-6 and TRBJ2-1, reads DAGVTQSPTHLIKTRGQQVTLRCSPKSGHDTVSWYQQALGQGPQFIFQYYEEEERQRGNFPDRFSGHQFPNYSSELNVNALLLGDSALYLCASSLQGLFSYNEQFFGPGTRLTVL.

The chain employs TRBV4-1 and TRBJ2-7; 9 nucleotides line up with TRBD1. V gave up 3 bases and J gave up 1 base; unmatched junction bases: 10. Looked up from germline, CDR1 is MGHRA and CDR2 is YSYEKL. The CDR3 extends over 17 amino acids. CDR3 nucleotides: TGCGCCAGCAGCCAGACCGGGACAGGGAGAAAATCCTACGAGCAGTACTTC. Amino acid sequence: CASSQTGTGRKSYEQYF.

V usage is TRBV7-7 and J usage is TRBJ2-5; a weak D match, TRBD1 (6 bases). The CDR3 totals 14 residues. Trimming shortened V by 3 bases and J by 5 bases, and 13 bases separated the two germline ends. The germline CDR1 and CDR2 sequences are SSHAT and FNYEAQ (reference sequence). The CDR3 nucleotides are TGTGCCAGCAGCTTCCGACAGGACACGGAGACCCAGTACTTC. Protein product: CASSFRQDTETQYF.